This T cell receptor (beta chain) was recorded in a study of human T cells and chemical hapten exposure. Original methodology: Counting gave a median of 95,638 TCRs per sample, with values ranging from about 20,000 to 750,000. TCRdb reprocessed the 5' RACE reads via MiXCR and lists one record per CDR3 protein. The authors' filters were not applied to this entry. The repertoire consists of 130,000 or so distinct CDR3 sequences, with around 4% occurring once and the leading ten covering about 1.3%. CDR3 length: 16 residues. Trimming removed 1 base at V and 2 bases at J, with 12 bases between. Germline assignment: CDR1 LNHNV and CDR2 YYDKDF (reference sequence). Extraction yielded total RNA from whole blood (unfractionated).

V gene TRBV15 combines with J gene TRBJ1-3; D is possibly TRBD1 (6 bases). The clonotype originates from a female donor in good health. The CDR3 reads CATSRGRGITGNTIYF. In nucleotides, the CDR3 is TGTGCCACCAGCAGAGGAAGGGGGATTACTGGAAACACCATATATTTT.